These 32 T cell receptor beta chains were all obtained from the same sample, sequenced in a study of T cell repertoires in cytomegalovirus infection (dated by TCRdb to between 2018 and 2020). Sequencer: Illumina HiSeq 1500. Through fastp at Q25 and MiXCR, TCRdb rebuilt clones from the public reads, retaining in-frame beta chains. Each CDR3 protein gets just one entry, which takes the most common genes and DNA from the rows behind it. The table for this sample lists 650,000 to 900,000 distinct CDR3 sequences; 30% to 35% of them were counted only once. Around 11% of the sample is held by the ten biggest clonotypes. No antigen has been identified for these receptors. Taken with the paper, the label for treatment or condition translates to: in vitro stimulation with specific CMV peptide epitopes to enrich CMV-specific T cells. Sequenced here: cultured CD8+ T cells from PBMCs, sampled from culture after CMV antigen stimulation. Receptors were obtained from a human donor in good health (CMV status not recorded). Some clones in this sample may be carry-over from other donors' samples.

This rearrangement joins TRBV28 to TRBJ1-5; D not resolved. This CDR3 spans 15 amino acids. Germline V gene data show CDR1 as MDHEN and CDR2 as SYDVKM. Deletions cut 2 bases from V and 1 base from J, with 9 bases between. The DNA for the CDR3 is TGTGCCAGCAGTTTAGCGCTCGTCAGCAATCAGCCCCAGCATTTT. It encodes CASSLALVSNQPQHF.

This chain connects TRBV5-1 to TRBJ1-1, with TRBD1 as a possible D gene (5 bases). This CDR3 region has 18 residues. Germline loops: CDR1 SGHRS, CDR2 YFSETQ. The V end was cut by 1 base, the J end by 0 bases, with 19 bases between. The CDR3 sequence: CASSLRGRSSTLNTEAFF. In DNA form, the CDR3 reads TGCGCCAGCAGCTTGCGGGGCAGGTCCTCCACATTGAACACTGAAGCTTTCTTT.

V gene TRBV6-5 combines with J gene TRBJ2-5; D ambiguous. CDR1 is MNHEY and CDR2 is SVGAGI in the germline V gene. This CDR3 region has 14 residues. Trimming pared 4 bases from V and 0 bases from J, leaving 9 bases between. DNA of the CDR3: TGTGCCAGCAGTTCCGACACGTACCAAGAGACCCAGTACTTC. Translation: CASSSDTYQETQYF.

This clonotype was seen only a few times. This chain links TRBV19 with TRBJ1-1, with no clear D. Germline values: CDR1 LNHDA, CDR2 SQIVND (reference sequence). CDR3 length equals 13 residues. The germline V and J ends were trimmed by 3 bases and 0 bases, with 5 bases remaining between them. The CDR3, as DNA: TGTGCCAGTAGTATTAACCTGAACACTGAAGCTTTCTTT. Protein: CASSINLNTEAFF.

This clonotype has just a few counts. The chain joins TRBV5-5 to TRBJ2-3; D may match TRBD1 or TRBD2 (5 bases each). Germline assignment: CDR1 SGHKS and CDR2 YYEKEE (reference sequence). V dropped 4 bases and J dropped 4 bases, with 16 bases sitting between them. This CDR3 region has 15 residues. The CDR3 DNA sequence: TGTGCCAGCAGCCCCCGGGACGTAGGTGCAGATACGCAGTATTTT. Amino acids: CASSPRDVGADTQYF.

The rearrangement links TRBV12-5 to TRBJ1-6, with D perhaps TRBD1 (5 bases). This CDR3 has 14 amino acids. Germline CDR1 and CDR2: LGHNT and FRNRAP. Trimming stripped 2 bases from V and 5 bases from J, with 7 bases between. CDR3 coding DNA: TGTGCTAGTGGTTTGTGGGGGGATAATTCACCCCTCCACTTT. Protein sequence: CASGLWGDNSPLHF. The entire variable domain, with the rest obtained from reference TRBV12-5 and TRBJ1-6, is as follows: DARVTQTPRHKVTEMGQEVTMRCQPILGHNTVFWYRQTMMQGLELLAYFRNRAPLDDSGMPKDRFSAEMPDATLATLKIQPSEPRDSAVYFCASGLWGDNSPLHFGNGTRLTVT.

Here the CDR3 reads CASRAESTEAFF. The CDR3, as DNA: TGTGCCAGCAGAGCAGAGTCAACTGAAGCTTTCTTT. The chain carries TRBV6-1 and TRBJ1-1; no clear D gene. The CDR3 contains 12 residues. Germline CDR1 reads MNHNS; CDR2 reads SASEGT. V was pared by 6 bases and J by 5 bases, with 10 bases between.

In its sample, this clonotype was seen a few times. The V call is TRBV10-2, the J call TRBJ1-1; tentative D call: TRBD1 (5 bases). V was cut by 4 bases and J by 5 bases, with 14 bases left in between. The CDR3 has 14 amino acids. The germline CDR1 and CDR2 sequences are WSHSY and SAAADI. DNA for the CDR3: TGCGCCAGCAGTGTAGTGGGGGGAGGAACTGAAGCTTTCTTT. Its protein product is CASSVVGGGTEAFF.

V gene TRBV3-1 combines with J gene TRBJ1-5; D possibly corresponds to TRBD1 (6 bases). V dropped 2 bases and J dropped 2 bases, with 10 bases sitting between them. CDR1 and CDR2 from the germline V gene are LGHDT and YNNKEL (reference sequence). CDR3 length equals 15 residues. In nucleotides, the CDR3 is TGTGCCAGCAGCCAATTTACAGGGCGCAATCAGCCCCAGCATTTT. It specifies CASSQFTGRNQPQHF.

Comment on this clonotype: A read error is possible here, since a much larger clone lies one base away. The CDR3 DNA is TGTACCAGCAGCCCAGGGGGGGGCCGGGACTATGGCTACACCTTC. It specifies CTSSPGGGRDYGYTF. The chain recombines TRBV7-2 with TRBJ1-2; TRBD1 matches 7 bases. Germline V gives CDR1 SGHTA, CDR2 FQGNSA. There are 15 residues in the CDR3. The J segment lost 3 bases and the V segment lost 5 bases, leaving 9 bases of the junction unmatched.

Many counts were recorded for this clonotype. V and J are TRBV7-9 and TRBJ1-2; 7 bases match TRBD1. Germline-derived CDR1 and CDR2 are SEHNR and FQNEAQ (reference sequence). The CDR3 contains 16 residues. V dropped 5 bases and J dropped 0; count of bases not matched to a gene: 9. The CDR3 DNA reads as TGTGCCAGCAGCCTTAGGGGGCGCGAAACTAACTATGGCTACACCTTC. Protein: CASSLRGRETNYGYTF.

This clonotype was counted only a few times. The rearrangement joins TRBV7-9 to TRBJ2-2; no clear D gene. Germline assignment: CDR1 SEHNR and CDR2 FQNEAQ (reference sequence). CDR3 length: 15 residues. Trimming stripped 7 bases from V and 3 bases from J, with 15 bases between. CDR3 coding DNA: TGTGCCAGCACCCCCCGGAGCGAGTACACCGGGGAGCTGTTTTTT. It encodes CASTPRSEYTGELFF.

This chain joins TRBV7-8 and TRBJ2-2; no clear D gene. The CDR3 length is 14 residues. Trimming stripped 5 bases from V and 3 bases from J, with 10 bases between. The germline gives CDR1 SGHVS, CDR2 FQNEAQ. The CDR3: CASSEGPYTGELFF. The DNA for the CDR3 is TGTGCCAGCAGCGAAGGACCGTACACCGGGGAGCTGTTTTTT.

The chain carries TRBV5-4 and TRBJ1-1; D remains ambiguous. CDR3 length: 13 residues. Trimming removed 7 bases from V and 0 bases from J, with 10 bases in between. CDR1 is SGHNT and CDR2 is YYREEE in the germline V gene (reference sequence). This chain's CDR3 is CASGVAVNTEAFF. CDR3 nucleotide sequence: TGTGCCAGCGGTGTGGCAGTGAACACTGAAGCTTTCTTT.

V and J are TRBV19 and TRBJ2-1; 10 nucleotides agree with TRBD1. The germline V gene has CDR1 LNHDA and CDR2 SQIVND (reference sequence). CDR3 size: 20 residues. The V and J ends lost 6 bases and 3 bases, in that order; junction bases with no gene match: 20. The CDR3 DNA follows: TGTGCCAGTAGCGACACCCCGGGACAGGGGTTTGGGGGTTTCTACAATGAGCAGTTCTTC. Translation gives CASSDTPGQGFGGFYNEQFF.

The chain uses TRBV6-6 and TRBJ2-1; TRBD2 might be the D (5 bases). Germline CDR1 and CDR2: MNHNY and SVGAGI (reference sequence). The V end was cut by 7 bases, the J end by 7 bases, with 17 bases between. This CDR3 contains 14 residues. The CDR3 loop is CASTVEGPSNEQFF. The CDR3, as DNA: TGTGCCAGCACCGTTGAGGGCCCATCGAATGAGCAGTTCTTC.

This clonotype has a handful of counts. The V and J genes are TRBV27 and TRBJ2-7, with D possibly being TRBD1 (5 bases). The CDR3 loop spans 14 amino acids. CDR1 MNHEY and CDR2 SMNVEV come from the germline V gene (reference sequence). Trimming left V 4 bases short and J 2 bases short, with 12 bases between. CDR3 DNA: TGTGCCAGCAGTTCTCAGGGTGGACCCTACGAGCAGTACGTC. This codes for CASSSQGGPYEQYV.

In this sample, this clonotype turned up many times. J is TRBJ1-1 and V is TRBV7-6; 10 bases line up with TRBD1. The V segment lost 5 bases and the J segment 0 bases; nucleotides outside the gene matches: 12. Germline loops: CDR1 SGHVS, CDR2 FNYEAQ. The CDR3 sequence is 18 residues long. This CDR3 is CASSPGATGGWLNTEAFF. The CDR3 bases are TGTGCCAGCAGCCCCGGCGCGACAGGGGGCTGGCTGAACACTGAAGCTTTCTTT.

The J gene is TRBJ2-1, the V gene TRBV5-4; TRBD2 agrees at 10 bases. The trim removed 0 bases at V and 9 bases at J, leaving 6 bases unmatched. Germline assignment: CDR1 SGHNT and CDR2 YYREEE (reference sequence). The CDR3 is 15 amino acids. The chain's CDR3 is CASSLDPLAGVEQFF. CDR3 in DNA: TGTGCCAGCAGCTTGGACCCCCTAGCGGGGGTTGAGCAGTTCTTC. Filled out from reference TRBV5-4 and TRBJ2-1, the complete variable domain reads ETGVTQSPTHLIKTRGQQVTLRCSSQSGHNTVSWYQQALGQGPQFIFQYYREEENGRGNFPPRFSGLQFPNYSSELNVNALELDDSALYLCASSLDPLAGVEQFFGPGTRLTVL.

A few counts support this clonotype. V usage is TRBV7-6 and J usage is TRBJ2-1; TRBD2 agrees at 7 bases. The junction had 6 bases not matched to a gene; V was cut back by 2 bases and J by 2 bases. The CDR3 has 16 residues. The V gene's germline CDR1 is SGHVS and CDR2 FNYEAQ. The CDR3 here is CASSLPAGRAYNEQFF. CDR3 nucleotides: TGTGCCAGCAGCTTACCAGCGGGGAGGGCCTACAATGAGCAGTTCTTC.

Remarks on this clonotype: The junction shows a germline mismatch at one end, possibly a read error. The V and J genes are TRBV11-1 and TRBJ2-1; TRBD2 agrees at 8 bases. This CDR3 region has 16 residues. Germline V CDR1 and CDR2: SGHAT, FQDESV (reference sequence). In DNA form, the CDR3 reads TGTGCCAACAGCCCCTTGCGGGGGGCTAATGCGGATGAGCAGTTCTTC. Translating gives CANSPLRGANADEQFF.

The chain combines TRBV5-5 with TRBJ1-2; D perhaps matches TRBD1 (6 bases). V gave up 1 base and J gave up 6 bases, with 22 bases separating them. This CDR3 is 17 amino acids long. CDR1 and CDR2 from the germline V gene are SGHKS and YYEKEE (reference sequence). The CDR3 loop reads CASSLTLQGREKDGYTF. The CDR3 DNA reads as TGTGCCAGCAGCTTGACCCTACAGGGACGGGAGAAGGATGGCTACACCTTC.

J is TRBJ1-5 and V is TRBV19, with TRBD1 as a possible D gene (5 bases). The length of the CDR3 is 16 residues. Germline CDR1 and CDR2: LNHDA and SQIVND (reference sequence). V dropped 6 bases and J dropped 0 bases, with 15 bases sitting between them. CDR3 sequence reads: CASSGTARYSNQPQHF. CDR3 DNA sequence: TGTGCCAGTAGCGGGACGGCCCGCTATAGCAATCAGCCCCAGCATTTT.

The V and J genes are TRBV2 and TRBJ1-2; no clear D. Germline V gene data show CDR1 as SNHLY and CDR2 as FYNNEI. This CDR3 has 12 residues. The germline V and J ends were trimmed by 9 bases and 8 bases, with 16 bases remaining between them. Written as DNA, the CDR3 is TGTGCCAGTCCCTCGGTGGTGGGCGGCTACACCTTC. Translating gives CASPSVVGGYTF.

This clonotype was observed a few times. This chain joins TRBV6-5 and TRBJ1-4; D uncertain. Trimming took 0 bases from V and 5 from J, leaving 7 bases between them. Germline-derived CDR1 and CDR2 are MNHEY and SVGAGI. This CDR3 is 14 amino acids long. In nucleotides, the CDR3 is TGTGCCAGCAGTTACTCGTGGATGAATGAAAAACTGTTTTTT. This codes for CASSYSWMNEKLFF.

This clonotype was counted a few times. V is TRBV7-2 and J is TRBJ1-1; no firm D call. CDR3 length: 16 residues. Germline CDR1 and CDR2: SGHTA and FQGNSA. Trimming cost V 5 bases and J 0 bases, with 16 bases left between them. The CDR3 DNA reads TGTGCCAGCAGCGTAACCGGGCCCCCCTTGAACACTGAAGCTTTCTTT. It codes for CASSVTGPPLNTEAFF.

This chain connects TRBV12-3 or TRBV12-4 to TRBJ1-1; the D gene is possibly TRBD1 (5 bases). Trimming pared 3 bases from V and 6 bases from J, leaving 17 bases between. This CDR3 is built from 15 residues. The chain's CDR3 is CASSFSGAMVPEAFF. CDR3 bases: TGTGCCAGCAGTTTTAGTGGGGCCATGGTCCCTGAAGCTTTCTTT.

A few counts support this clonotype. The chain carries TRBV28 and TRBJ2-4; TRBD1 or TRBD2 may be the D gene (5 bases each). CDR1 is MDHEN, CDR2 SYDVKM, per germline. Trimming shortened V by 6 bases and J by 7 bases, and 13 bases separated the two germline ends. The CDR3 consists of 13 residues. The CDR3 DNA is TGTGCCAGCAGACTGACAGAGGGGAACATTCAGTACTTC. Translation gives CASRLTEGNIQYF.

This clonotype has at least ten counts. The chain carries TRBV12-3 or TRBV12-4 and TRBJ2-1, with 10 bases fitting TRBD2. The CDR3 is 14 amino acids. J gave up 5 bases and V 6 bases, and 4 bases lay outside the gene matches. In nucleotides, the CDR3 is TGTGCCAGCAGAGCGGGGGGGCGAGACAATGAGCAGTTCTTC. It encodes CASRAGGRDNEQFF.

In its sample, this clonotype was seen many times. CDR3 sequence (DNA): TGTGCCAGCAGCACCGGGACAGGGGGCACCGGGGAGCTGTTTTTT. Translation: CASSTGTGGTGELFF. The chain combines TRBV7-6 with TRBJ2-2; TRBD1 matches at 11 bases. Germline V gene data show CDR1 as SGHVS and CDR2 as FNYEAQ. There are 15 residues in the CDR3. After removal of 5 bases from V and 4 bases from J, the junction contained 3 bases not matched to a gene.

V usage is TRBV29-1 and J usage is TRBJ2-7; perhaps D is TRBD1 or TRBD2 (5 bases each). The CDR3 contains 14 residues. Trimming pared 1 base from V and 2 bases from J, leaving 12 bases between. Germline-derived CDR1 and CDR2 are SQVTM and ANQGSEA. CDR3 loop: CSVEGWGKAYEQYF. Written as DNA, the CDR3 is TGCAGCGTTGAAGGGTGGGGGAAAGCCTACGAGCAGTACTTC.

J is TRBJ2-2 and V is TRBV6-5; D is ambiguous. Between the trimmed V and J ends, which lost 0 bases and 5 bases, there was a span of 4 bases. The CDR3 is 13 amino acids. Germline values: CDR1 MNHEY, CDR2 SVGAGI. DNA of the CDR3: TGTGCCAGCAGTTACTCCCAGACCGGGGAGCTGTTTTTT. The encoded protein is CASSYSQTGELFF.